The 31 T cell receptor beta chains given below trace back to one sample, sequenced in a study of identical twins. TCRdb processed the 5' RACE reads anew with MiXCR; each CDR3 protein has one entry. The sample yields about 250,000 distinct CDR3 sequences, 6% to 8.5% seen once. These data were also filed under a second study, of yellow fever vaccine responses in identical twins.

The specimen was CD8+ T cells sorted from blood. Source of these receptors: a young woman in good health.

In this sample, this clonotype turned up many times. The chain joins TRBV5-1 to TRBJ2-2; no clear D gene. Trimming cost V 2 bases and J 4 bases, with 3 bases left between them. The germline gives CDR1 SGHRS, CDR2 YFSETQ. The CDR3 runs 12 residues. CDR3 DNA: TGCGCCAGCAGCTTCGCCACCGGGGAGCTGTTTTTT. Translated, it gives CASSFATGELFF.

Only a few counts were recorded for this clonotype. The rearrangement joins TRBV27 to TRBJ2-1; the D is unclear. Germline V gives CDR1 MNHEY, CDR2 SMNVEV (reference sequence). The CDR3 extends over 12 amino acids. The V end was cut by 5 bases, the J end by 6 bases, with 8 bases between. CDR3 nucleotide sequence: TGTGCCAGCAGTACCCCTAGCAATGAGCAGTTCTTC. Protein sequence: CASSTPSNEQFF.

This chain uses TRBV12-3 or TRBV12-4 with TRBJ2-3, with D possibly called TRBD1 or TRBD2 (5 bases each). The CDR3 contains 16 residues. V dropped 5 bases and J dropped 0 bases, with 15 bases sitting between them. The CDR3 loop reads CASSPLGEGSTDTQYF. The CDR3 nucleotides read TGTGCCAGCAGTCCCTTGGGGGAAGGGAGCACAGATACGCAGTATTTT.

This clonotype was seen just once. The junction departs from the called germline gene at one end, perhaps through a read error. V usage is TRBV3-1 and J usage is TRBJ2-3; 8 positions match TRBD2. The CDR3 spans 15 residues. Germline CDR1 LGHDT, CDR2 YNNKEL (reference sequence). The CDR3 bases are TGTGCCAGCTGCCTAGTAGCGGGGAGCACAGATACTCAGTATTTT. This encodes CASCLVAGSTDTQYF.

The chain joins TRBV12-3 or TRBV12-4 to TRBJ2-1; a weak D match, TRBD2 (7 bases). There are 16 residues in the CDR3. V gave up 5 bases and J gave up 1 base, with 15 bases separating them. The DNA for the CDR3 is TGTGCCAGCAGTATCGATAGGGGGGGTTCCTACAATGAGCAGTTCTTC. Its translation: CASSIDRGGSYNEQFF.

This chain connects TRBV4-1 to TRBJ2-5, with TRBD2 matching over 7 bases. J gave up 2 bases and V 0 bases, and 9 bases lay outside the gene matches. The CDR3 is made up of 17 amino acids. Germline CDR1 is MGHRA and CDR2 is YSYEKL. CDR3 loop: CASSQEGFTSAQETQYF. The CDR3 DNA sequence: TGCGCCAGCAGCCAAGAGGGTTTCACTAGCGCTCAAGAGACCCAGTACTTC.

The chain carries TRBV2 and TRBJ2-1; D unresolved. The CDR3 covers 10 residues. Trimming left V 6 bases short and J 9 bases short, with 6 bases between. Looked up from germline, CDR1 is SNHLY and CDR2 is FYNNEI. CDR3 sequence (DNA): TGTGCCAGCAGAGGTAGTGAGCAGTTCTTC. Encoded protein: CASRGSEQFF.

This clonotype came up a few times. DNA of the CDR3: TGTGCCAGCAGTTTCAGGCTTAGCAATCAGCCCCAGCATTTT. It specifies CASSFRLSNQPQHF. The chain links TRBV28 to TRBJ1-5; D is ambiguous. Trimming removed 3 bases at V and 0 bases at J, with 6 bases between. This CDR3 has 14 amino acids. Germline lookup yields CDR1 MDHEN and CDR2 SYDVKM.

This clonotype was counted a few times. The chain is built from TRBV20-1 and TRBJ1-2; D is ambiguous. In germline, CDR1 is DFQATT, CDR2 SNEGSKA (reference sequence). The CDR3 totals 15 residues. The ends were cut back, 0 bases at V and 6 bases at J, with 17 bases in the middle. The CDR3 nucleotides are TGCAGTGCTAGAGATCCTGGTGAAGGAATCGATGGCTACACCTTC. Its translation: CSARDPGEGIDGYTF.

This clonotype appeared many times. The chain combines TRBV27 with TRBJ2-7, with 8 bases matching TRBD2. The J segment lost 6 bases and the V segment lost 0 bases, leaving 7 bases of the junction unmatched. Germline CDR1 reads MNHEY; CDR2 reads SMNVEV (reference sequence). CDR3 length: 15 amino acids. The CDR3 spells CASSLSSGRGSEQYF. As DNA, the CDR3 is TGTGCCAGCAGTTTATCAAGCGGGAGAGGTAGCGAGCAGTACTTC.

V and J are TRBV6-2 or TRBV6-3 and TRBJ2-1; D gene uncertain. The CDR3 spans 12 residues. The germline V and J ends were trimmed by 0 bases and 9 bases, with 6 bases remaining between them. Germline values: CDR1 MNHEY, CDR2 SVGEGT. CDR3 sequence reads: CASSYSPIEQFF. The CDR3 coding sequence is TGTGCCAGCAGTTACTCTCCTATTGAGCAGTTCTTC.

The J gene is TRBJ2-2, the V gene TRBV4-1, with a tentative D call TRBD2 (5 bases). Germline CDR1 and CDR2: MGHRA and YSYEKL. The CDR3 contains 18 residues. Trimming left V 1 base short and J 6 bases short, with 21 bases between. CDR3 sequence: CASSQADMRPAGAGELFF. CDR3 in DNA: TGCGCCAGCAGCCAAGCCGATATGCGCCCGGCGGGTGCCGGGGAGCTGTTTTTT.

This clonotype showed up many times. This chain connects TRBV28 to TRBJ2-1, with D possibly being TRBD1 (5 bases). With 3 bases removed from V and 6 bases from J, the gap between germline ends came to 9 bases. This CDR3 contains 13 residues. CDR1 and CDR2 from the germline V gene are MDHEN and SYDVKM. CDR3 protein: CASSFQGANEQFF. As DNA, the CDR3 is TGTGCCAGCAGTTTTCAAGGGGCCAATGAGCAGTTCTTC.

This clonotype was counted a few times. The CDR3 is CASSGEAGANVLTF. CDR3 bases: TGTGCCAGCAGCGGAGAAGCTGGGGCCAACGTCCTGACTTTC. This chain joins TRBV7-9 and TRBJ2-6, with D unclear. CDR1 and CDR2 from the germline V gene are SEHNR and FQNEAQ (reference sequence). V dropped 5 bases and J dropped 2 bases, with 7 bases sitting between them. The CDR3 sequence is 14 residues long.

The chain recombines TRBV3-1 with TRBJ2-7, with D possibly matching TRBD2 (6 bases). The CDR3 length is 14 residues. V was clipped by 5 bases and J by 7 bases, with 18 bases between them. The germline CDR1 and CDR2 sequences are LGHDT and YNNKEL (reference sequence). In DNA, the CDR3 is TGTGCCAGCAGCTCGGGCGGGACCTCTTATGAGCAGTACTTC. It specifies CASSSGGTSYEQYF.

The sample holds a few counts of this clonotype. This CDR3 reads CASTRSSYNEQFF. The CDR3, as DNA: TGTGCCAGCACGCGGTCCTCCTACAATGAGCAGTTCTTC. The chain uses TRBV7-6 and TRBJ2-1; D is uncertain. This CDR3 is built from 13 residues. V was shortened by 7 bases and J by 0 bases, with 7 bases between the two germline ends. Per germline, CDR1 SGHVS and CDR2 FNYEAQ.

The V and J genes are TRBV11-2 and TRBJ2-1; D remains ambiguous. This CDR3 comprises 12 residues. Trimming cost V 3 bases and J 9 bases, with 9 bases left between them. Germline V gene sequence: CDR1 SGHAT, CDR2 FQNNGV. CDR3 region: CASSLAEVEQFF. In DNA, the CDR3 is TGTGCCAGCAGCTTGGCAGAAGTTGAGCAGTTCTTC.

This clonotype was seen ten or more times. The chain uses TRBV9 and TRBJ1-1, with D hard to call. Trimming removed 3 bases from V and 3 bases from J, with 15 bases in between. The germline CDR1 and CDR2 sequences are SGDLS and YYNGEE. The CDR3 runs to 15 residues. CDR3 loop: CASSDSFRSHTEAFF. The CDR3 DNA is TGTGCCAGCAGCGACTCTTTTAGGAGTCACACTGAAGCTTTCTTT. The complete variable domain, with remaining parts taken from reference TRBV9 and TRBJ1-1, reads DSGVTQTPKHLITATGQRVTLRCSPRSGDLSVYWYQQSLDQGLQFLIQYYNGEERAKGNILERFSAQQFPDLHSELNLSSLELGDSALYFCASSDSFRSHTEAFFGQGTRLTVV.

This clonotype was seen ten or more times. The rearrangement uses TRBV29-1 and TRBJ2-1; the match to TRBD2 covers 9 bases. The V segment lost 3 bases and the J segment 8 bases; nucleotides outside the gene matches: 8. Germline V lookup: CDR1 SQVTM, CDR2 ANQGSEA. The CDR3 runs to 14 residues. The CDR3 DNA reads TGCAGCGTTGACGGGGCGGGAGGGGGCTATGAGCAGTTCTTC. This translates into CSVDGAGGGYEQFF.

The table lists this clonotype with many counts. The chain uses TRBV29-1 and TRBJ2-7, with 9 bases fitting TRBD2. There are 15 residues in the CDR3. Germline CDR1 and CDR2: SQVTM and ANQGSEA. V was pared by 0 bases and J by 3 bases, with 6 bases of the junction left unmatched. CDR3 sequence reads: CSVEEASGMDYEQYF. In DNA, the CDR3 is TGCAGCGTTGAAGAAGCTAGCGGGATGGACTACGAGCAGTACTTC.

V and J are TRBV27 and TRBJ1-2; D unresolved. This CDR3 region has 13 residues. The V gene's germline CDR1 is MNHEY and CDR2 SMNVEV (reference sequence). Trimming took 7 bases from V and 8 from J, leaving 17 bases between them. The CDR3 is CASTTSGLLGYTF. DNA for the CDR3: TGTGCCAGCACCACCTCCGGGTTGTTGGGCTACACCTTC.

This clonotype appeared many times. The J gene is TRBJ1-1, the V gene TRBV5-1, with D possibly being TRBD1 (5 bases). Germline V CDR1 and CDR2: SGHRS, YFSETQ. The CDR3 contains 13 residues. V gave up 7 bases and J gave up 6 bases, with 16 bases separating them. The DNA of the CDR3 is TGCGCCAGCGCCACCGGGGCATCAGCTGAAGCTTTCTTT. It codes for CASATGASAEAFF.

This clonotype was counted many times. The chain couples TRBV7-9 to TRBJ2-2; D not resolved. Germline CDR1 and CDR2: SEHNR and FQNEAQ (reference sequence). CDR3 length: 14 amino acids. The germline V and J ends were trimmed by 5 bases and 5 bases, with 12 bases remaining between them. CDR3 loop: CASSRVVTTGELFF. CDR3 DNA: TGTGCCAGCAGCCGCGTAGTTACTACCGGGGAGCTGTTTTTT.

To note about this clonotype: The junction differs from germline at one of its ends, possibly a read error. The chain is built from TRBV7-2 and TRBJ2-1; TRBD2 agrees at 12 bases. Germline V gives CDR1 SGHTA, CDR2 FQGNSA. The CDR3 sequence is 15 residues long. CDR3 protein: CASSLVLRGLAGLIF. Written as DNA, the CDR3 is TGTGCCAGCAGCTTAGTGTTGCGGGGACTAGCGGGCTTGATCTTC. Complete variable domain (other parts from reference TRBV7-2 and TRBJ2-1): GAGVSQSPSNKVTEKGKDVELRCDPISGHTALYWYRQSLGQGLEFLIYFQGNSAPDKSGLPSDRFSAERTGGSVSTLTIQRTQQEDSAVYLCASSLVLRGLAGLIFGPGTRLTVL.

This clonotype was observed a handful of times. As DNA, the CDR3 is TGCAGTGCTAGTCCACGGGACAGGGCGTACAATGAGCAGTTCTTC. It yields the protein CSASPRDRAYNEQFF. This sequence joins TRBV20-1 and TRBJ2-1, with 9 bases aligning to TRBD1. J was trimmed by 4 bases and V by 3 bases; bases with no gene match: 7. The length of the CDR3 is 15 residues. The germline gives CDR1 DFQATT, CDR2 SNEGSKA (reference sequence).

In its sample, this clonotype was seen a few times. CDR3 nucleotide sequence: TGCGCCAGCAGCCAAACCCCGACAGGGGGCACCTACGAGCAGTACTTC. Protein product: CASSQTPTGGTYEQYF. The chain couples TRBV4-1 to TRBJ2-7, with 10 bases identical to TRBD1. The CDR3 is 16 residues long. J lost 2 bases, V lost 2 bases, and 6 bases had no gene match. Germline loops: CDR1 MGHRA, CDR2 YSYEKL.

This clonotype was recorded at least ten times. The chain employs TRBV14 and TRBJ2-1; D is possibly TRBD2 (5 bases). The CDR3 totals 13 residues. Trimming removed 1 base at V and 9 bases at J, with 10 bases between. Germline V CDR1 and CDR2: SGHDN, FVKESK. As DNA, the CDR3 is TGTGCCAGCAGCCAAGGAGGGTTGCTTGAGCAGTTCTTC. Its protein is CASSQGGLLEQFF.

This clonotype came up many times. V gene TRBV9 combines with J gene TRBJ2-5, with D perhaps matching TRBD1 or TRBD2 (6 bases each). The germline V and J ends were trimmed by 2 bases and 2 bases, with 16 bases remaining between them. This CDR3 is 16 amino acids long. Germline V gives CDR1 SGDLS, CDR2 YYNGEE. CDR3 sequence: CASSVGGRLTQETQYF. The CDR3 region has the DNA TGTGCCAGCAGCGTCGGGGGCCGTTTAACTCAAGAGACCCAGTACTTC.

This clonotype showed up just a few times. V is TRBV7-9 and J is TRBJ1-2; D possibly corresponds to TRBD1 (5 bases). Trimming took 5 bases from V and 2 from J, leaving 15 bases between them. Germline-derived CDR1 and CDR2 are SEHNR and FQNEAQ (reference sequence). The CDR3 covers 15 residues. This CDR3 reads CASSGMRTSNYGYTF. The CDR3 region has the DNA TGTGCCAGCAGCGGTATGCGGACAAGCAACTATGGCTACACCTTC.

With respect to this clonotype: At one end the junction does not follow the germline gene, possibly because of a read error. Here the CDR3 reads CSARSQETTGTGRHEQYF. The CDR3 bases are TGCAGTGCTAGATCCCAGGAAACCACCGGGACGGGGCGGCACGAACAGTACTTC. The rearrangement joins TRBV20-1 to TRBJ2-7; D assignment may be TRBD1 or TRBD2 (5 bases each). In germline, CDR1 is DFQATT, CDR2 SNEGSKA (reference sequence). This CDR3 has 18 residues.

Many counts were recorded for this clonotype. The V and J genes are TRBV6-2 or TRBV6-3 and TRBJ2-1; TRBD2 aligns across 7 bases. CDR1 and CDR2 (germline): MNHEY, SVGEGT. The CDR3 covers 16 residues. V lost 8 bases to trimming and J lost 8 bases; unmatched junction nucleotides: 18. The CDR3 nucleotides are TGTGCCAGCTCCCCAAGTGCGGGAGAAGTAGCGGATGAGCAGTTCTTC. Its protein product is CASSPSAGEVADEQFF.